The 23 T cell receptor beta chains below all came from one sample that was sequenced in a study of T cell responses to AZD1222 COVID-19 vaccine. Some clones are missing from TCRdb's copy, which holds only in-frame ones; the method was immunoSEQ multiplex PCR. The sample holds about 170,000 clones; 90% to 95% are singletons and the top ten take approximately 2.5%. Here the sequenced sample was peripheral blood, taken on day 0 of AZD1222 vaccination. These receptors were collected from an adult in good health.

V is TRBV30 and J is TRBJ2-7, with 7 bases aligning to TRBD1. The CDR3 length is 13 residues. The junction had 3 bases not matched to a gene; V was cut back by 3 bases and J by 1 base. Germline V gives CDR1 GTSNPN, CDR2 SVGIG (reference sequence). This CDR3 is CAWSNRGSYEQYF. The DNA for the CDR3 is TGTGCCTGGAGCAACAGGGGTTCCTACGAGCAGTACTTC.

This chain joins TRBV15 and TRBJ2-5; D gene uncertain. Trimming removed 10 bases from V and 0 bases from J, with 9 bases in between. The CDR3 extends over 12 amino acids. CDR1 LNHNV and CDR2 YYDKDF come from the germline V gene (reference sequence). The CDR3 sequence: CAIGPYQETQYF. The CDR3 DNA is TGTGCCATAGGGCCGTACCAAGAGACCCAGTACTTC. Complete variable domain (other parts from reference TRBV15 and TRBJ2-5): DAMVIQNPRYQVTQFGKPVTLSCSQTLNHNVMYWYQQKSSQAPKLLFHYYDKDFNNEADTPDNFQSRRPNTSFCFLDIRSPGLGDTAMYLCAIGPYQETQYFGPGTRLLVL.

The chain links TRBV7-6 to TRBJ2-1; a weak D match, TRBD2 (6 bases). The length of the CDR3 is 13 residues. Germline-derived CDR1 and CDR2 are SGHVS and FNYEAQ. The ends were cut back, 5 bases at V and 15 bases at J, with 20 bases in the middle. CDR3 in amino acids: CASSPNSGGWLFF. The DNA for the CDR3 is TGTGCCAGCAGCCCCAATAGCGGAGGCTGGCTGTTCTTC.

The chain combines TRBV2 with TRBJ1-2; D gene unclear. The germline V and J ends were trimmed by 1 base and 4 bases, with 4 bases remaining between them. The CDR3 has 12 amino acids. The germline CDR1 and CDR2 sequences are SNHLY and FYNNEI. The CDR3 region has the DNA TGTGCCAGCAGTGAAGGGGCCTATGGCTACACCTTC. It specifies CASSEGAYGYTF.

The chain joins TRBV5-6 to TRBJ2-2; D might be TRBD1 (6 bases). Per germline, CDR1 SGHDT and CDR2 YYEEEE. There are 13 residues in the CDR3. The V end was cut by 6 bases, the J end by 6 bases, with 12 bases between. The CDR3 DNA sequence: TGTGCCAGCACGAACAGGGTGGCCGGGGAGCTGTTTTTT. Protein product: CASTNRVAGELFF.

This chain connects TRBV12-3 or TRBV12-4 to TRBJ2-1; TRBD1 or TRBD2 may be the D gene (5 bases each). The germline V and J ends were trimmed by 4 bases and 12 bases, with 13 bases remaining between them. The CDR3 runs to 12 residues. The CDR3 sequence is CASSWGSGRQFF. The CDR3 bases are TGTGCCAGCAGTTGGGGGTCGGGCCGGCAGTTCTTC.

V gene TRBV4-2 combines with J gene TRBJ1-1, with D perhaps TRBD1 (5 bases). This CDR3 region has 15 residues. V was cut by 0 bases and J by 2 bases, with 10 bases left in between. The V gene's germline CDR1 is LGHNA and CDR2 YNFKEQ. As DNA, the CDR3 is TGTGCCAGCAGCCAAGAGGGCAGGGAAAACACTGAAGCTTTCTTT. Its translation is CASSQEGRENTEAFF.

Note on this clone: Other DNA sequences in this specimen translate into the identical CDR3. The chain uses TRBV7-2 and TRBJ1-2, with unresolved D. V lost 1 base, J lost 2 bases, and 8 bases lay in between. This CDR3 has 14 residues. The germline V gene encodes CDR1 SGHTA and CDR2 FQGNSA. The CDR3, as DNA: TGTGCCAGCAGCTTAGGGGGTGGGAACTATGGCTACACCTTC. This sequence encodes CASSLGGGNYGYTF. Full variable domain (missing parts from reference TRBV7-2 and TRBJ1-2): GAGVSQSPSNKVTEKGKDVELRCDPISGHTALYWYRQSLGQGLEFLIYFQGNSAPDKSGLPSDRFSAERTGGSVSTLTIQRTQQEDSAVYLCASSLGGGNYGYTFGSGTRLTVV.

This clone was counted a single time. The CDR3 here is CASSLRTGSVGTEAFF. CDR3 DNA sequence: TGTGCCAGCAGCCTGAGGACAGGGAGCGTGGGCACTGAAGCTTTCTTT. The chain links TRBV11-2 to TRBJ1-1; TRBD1 matches at 8 bases. Germline trimming cut 5 bases from V and 4 bases from J; bases unmatched to any gene: 12. This CDR3 has 16 residues. Germline V CDR1 and CDR2: SGHAT, FQNNGV.

The CDR3, as DNA: TGTGCCAGCACTTCTTTCCCGGGGGCTGAAGCTTTCTTT. Translated, it gives CASTSFPGAEAFF. The chain links TRBV27 to TRBJ1-1; a possible D gene is TRBD1 (5 bases). The CDR3 loop spans 13 amino acids. Trimming removed 7 bases at V and 6 bases at J, with 15 bases between. The germline gives CDR1 MNHEY, CDR2 SMNVEV (reference sequence).

The rearrangement joins TRBV12-3 or TRBV12-4 to TRBJ1-2; 9 bases fit TRBD1. V lost 5 bases, J lost 7 bases, and 5 bases stayed unmatched. This CDR3 comprises 13 residues. Written as DNA, the CDR3 is TGTGCCAGCAGTCCCGGGACAGGGTTTGGCTACACCTTC. The encoded protein is CASSPGTGFGYTF.

The CDR3 nucleotides are TGTGCCACCAGCGGGCTCCGGAGACAGGGTGAAGAAAAACTGTTTTTT. Translated: CATSGLRRQGEEKLFF. The chain recombines TRBV15 with TRBJ1-4, with 7 bases matching TRBD1. Germline CDR1 LNHNV, CDR2 YYDKDF (reference sequence). The J segment lost 8 bases and the V segment lost 5 bases, leaving 14 bases of the junction unmatched. The CDR3 contains 16 residues.

The chain recombines TRBV2 with TRBJ2-2; the match to TRBD2 covers 7 bases. CDR3 size: 14 residues. V shed 2 bases, J shed 8 bases, and the junction held 5 bases outside the gene matches. The germline V gene encodes CDR1 SNHLY and CDR2 FYNNEI. CDR3 nucleotide sequence: TGTGCCAGCAGTGAATTGGGCGGGAGTGGGGAGCTGTTTTTT. Its protein is CASSELGGSGELFF.

The gene calls are TRBV6-1 and TRBJ1-1; D not resolved. Germline V gives CDR1 MNHNS, CDR2 SASEGT. Trimming cost V 2 bases and J 12 bases, with 16 bases left between them. This CDR3 comprises 13 residues. The CDR3 sequence: CASSELGNPKTFF. As DNA, the CDR3 is TGTGCCAGCAGTGAATTGGGGAACCCGAAAACTTTCTTT.

The chain has TRBV2 and TRBJ1-5; the D gene is possibly TRBD1 (6 bases). Germline V gives CDR1 SNHLY, CDR2 FYNNEI. Trimming removed 2 bases at V and 7 bases at J, with 18 bases between. This CDR3 contains 16 residues. For the CDR3, the DNA is TGTGCCAGCAGTGAAATTGTGACAGGAGGGGGACAGCCCCAGCATTTT. Protein product: CASSEIVTGGGQPQHF.

This clone was counted only a few times. The genes are TRBV27 and TRBJ1-5, with TRBD1 matching 7 bases. Trimming at V came to 1 base and at J to 3 bases, leaving 3 bases not matched to a gene. Germline values: CDR1 MNHEY, CDR2 SMNVEV (reference sequence). The CDR3 has 15 residues. CDR3 nucleotide sequence: TGTGCCAGCAGTTTATTGGGACAGCACAATCAGCCCCAGCATTTT. Encoded protein: CASSLLGQHNQPQHF.

The rearrangement links TRBV19 to TRBJ1-5; D remains ambiguous. Germline CDR1 and CDR2: LNHDA and SQIVND (reference sequence). V lost 3 bases, J lost 8 bases, and 14 bases lay in between. CDR3 length: 14 residues. The CDR3 bases are TGTGCCAGTAGTATTGGGAGGGCTGTGGAGCCCCAGCATTTT. It codes for CASSIGRAVEPQHF.

V and J are TRBV7-9 and TRBJ2-7, with 11 nucleotides matching TRBD1. J was trimmed by 1 base and V by 1 base; bases with no gene match: 3. CDR3 length: 16 residues. Germline-derived CDR1 and CDR2 are SEHNR and FQNEAQ (reference sequence). The CDR3 DNA reads TGTGCCAGCAGCTTAGGGGGACAGGGGGATTCCTACGAGCAGTACTTC. This gives the protein CASSLGGQGDSYEQYF.

The V call is TRBV5-4, the J call TRBJ1-1, with D possibly being TRBD1 (5 bases). The CDR3 is 14 amino acids. Germline CDR1 and CDR2: SGHNT and YYREEE (reference sequence). Trimming left V 4 bases short and J 2 bases short, with 12 bases between. The CDR3 is CASSMGRTNTEAFF. The CDR3 DNA is TGTGCCAGCAGCATGGGACGGACTAACACTGAAGCTTTCTTT.

The chain's CDR3 is CASSLQGYTDTQYF. The CDR3 DNA follows: TGTGCCAGCAGCTTACAGGGATACACAGATACGCAGTATTTT. The chain combines TRBV7-8 with TRBJ2-3, with D perhaps TRBD1 (5 bases). CDR3 length: 14 amino acids. Germline assignment: CDR1 SGHVS and CDR2 FQNEAQ. V lost 2 bases and J 2 bases, leaving 8 bases between the germline ends.

The V and J genes are TRBV19 and TRBJ2-1; 7 nucleotides agree with TRBD2. This CDR3 contains 15 residues. V gave up 5 bases and J gave up 6 bases; unmatched junction bases: 10. Germline V gives CDR1 LNHDA, CDR2 SQIVND (reference sequence). This CDR3 is CASSSGGRVGNEQFF. CDR3 bases: TGTGCCAGTAGTTCGGGCGGGAGAGTGGGCAATGAGCAGTTCTTC.

In this sample, this clone turned up once. This chain uses TRBV25-1 with TRBJ1-6; D might be TRBD1 (5 bases). The V and J ends lost 2 bases and 7 bases respectively, with 12 bases between them. Germline CDR1 MGHDK, CDR2 SYGVNS. The CDR3 length is 15 residues. CDR3 DNA: TGTGCCAGCAGTGAAATGGGCAGGGAAAATTCACCCCTCCACTTT. This gives the protein CASSEMGRENSPLHF. Supplemented by reference TRBV25-1 and TRBJ1-6, the full variable domain reads EADIYQTPRYLVIGTGKKITLECSQTMGHDKMYWYQQDPGMELHLIHYSYGVNSTEKGDLSSESTVSRIRTEHFPLTLESARPSHTSQYLCASSEMGRENSPLHFGNGTRLTVT.

This clone was detected only a few times. The CDR3 spells CASISRLGQPQHF. DNA of the CDR3: TGTGCCAGCATCAGCAGGTTAGGACAGCCCCAGCATTTT. The V call is TRBV9, the J call TRBJ1-5; D remains ambiguous. Trimming shortened V by 6 bases and J by 7 bases, and 14 bases separated the two germline ends. Germline V gives CDR1 SGDLS, CDR2 YYNGEE. This CDR3 has 13 amino acids.